The 9 T cell receptor beta chains listed next were all sequenced from one sample in a study of cytomegalovirus exposure and HLA in healthy donors. Primers included in the PCR were 60 Vbeta and 13 Jbeta primers. Only in-frame clones appear in the TCRdb table, and some are missing; sequencing was by immunoSEQ multiplex PCR. The table includes 200,000 or so clones, approximately 82% detected once. Sample: PBMCs. The receptors were gathered from a male donor in good health and CMV-seronegative.

The chain is built from TRBV28 and TRBJ1-1; D call uncertain. CDR1 is MDHEN and CDR2 is SYDVKM in the germline V gene. This CDR3 has 15 amino acids. V gave up 6 bases and J gave up 6 bases, with 20 bases separating them. This CDR3 is CASRPSGPGVAEAFF. CDR3 sequence (DNA): TGTGCCAGCAGGCCGTCAGGTCCGGGAGTGGCTGAAGCTTTCTTT.

The chain has TRBV13 and TRBJ1-1; 11 bases fit TRBD1. CDR1 and CDR2 (germline): PRHDT, FYEKMQ (reference sequence). V lost 5 bases and J lost 3; bases outside the gene matches: 8. This CDR3 is 16 amino acids long. CDR3 in DNA: TGTGCCAGCAGCCAAACCGGGACAGGGGGTGACACTGAAGCTTTCTTT. Its protein product is CASSQTGTGGDTEAFF.

This chain uses TRBV19 with TRBJ1-1, with D perhaps TRBD1 (6 bases). This CDR3 has 12 residues. Looked up from germline, CDR1 is LNHDA and CDR2 is SQIVND (reference sequence). V lost 7 bases and J lost 5, with 11 bases in between. The chain's CDR3 is CASIGGWTEAFF. In DNA, the CDR3 is TGTGCCAGTATAGGGGGATGGACTGAAGCTTTCTTT.

The genes are TRBV5-1 and TRBJ2-7; 8 positions match TRBD2. The V gene end was trimmed by 0 bases and the J gene end by 2 bases; junction bases not matched to a gene: 13. The germline V gene has CDR1 SGHRS and CDR2 YFSETQ. The length of the CDR3 is 18 residues. This chain's CDR3 is CASSLGMRGAQLPYEQYF. As DNA, the CDR3 is TGCGCCAGCAGCTTGGGCATGCGGGGGGCCCAGCTCCCCTACGAGCAGTACTTC.

This chain connects TRBV5-1 to TRBJ2-7; 7 nucleotides line up with TRBD2. Germline V gives CDR1 SGHRS, CDR2 YFSETQ. V trimming: 4 bases; J trimming: 0 bases; junction bases outside the gene matches: 13. There are 17 residues in the CDR3. In DNA form, the CDR3 reads TGCGCCAGCAGCCCCGCTCCGGGTAGCGGGCACTCCTACGAGCAGTACTTC. Amino acids: CASSPAPGSGHSYEQYF.

This clone was observed a handful of times. The chain recombines TRBV10-2 with TRBJ2-7, with 9 bases matching TRBD2. After removal of 2 bases from V and 2 bases from J, the junction contained 1 base not matched to a gene. Germline V gives CDR1 WSHSY, CDR2 SAAADI. The CDR3 consists of 14 residues. CDR3 loop: CASSEGGGAYEQYF. The CDR3 region has the DNA TGCGCCAGCAGTGAGGGCGGGGGGGCCTACGAGCAGTACTTC.

V and J are TRBV7-2 and TRBJ2-7; TRBD1 matches 10 bases. CDR1 is SGHTA, CDR2 FQGNSA, per germline. V lost 5 bases to trimming and J lost 6 bases; unmatched junction nucleotides: 10. This CDR3 contains 15 residues. The CDR3 protein is CASSPAGTGVSEQYF. CDR3 DNA sequence: TGTGCCAGCAGCCCCGCCGGGACAGGGGTATCCGAGCAGTACTTC.

The chain employs TRBV6-5 and TRBJ2-5, with TRBD1 identical over 8 bases. Gene TRBJ2-7 matches the end of the DNA better, so the J call may be wrong. Germline assignment: CDR1 MNHEY and CDR2 SVGAGI. This CDR3 is built from 11 residues. CDR3 DNA sequence: TGTGCCATCCGACAGGGGTACGAGCAGTACTTC. It is translated as CAIRQGYEQYF.

The chain couples TRBV7-3 to TRBJ2-1; 8 nucleotides agree with TRBD2. Looked up from germline, CDR1 is SGHTA and CDR2 is FQGTGA. CDR3 length: 14 amino acids. The V gene end was trimmed by 4 bases and the J gene end by 7 bases; junction bases not matched to a gene: 6. The CDR3: CASSSSGGPNEQFF. In nucleotides, the CDR3 is TGTGCCAGCAGCTCCTCGGGAGGGCCTAATGAGCAGTTCTTC.